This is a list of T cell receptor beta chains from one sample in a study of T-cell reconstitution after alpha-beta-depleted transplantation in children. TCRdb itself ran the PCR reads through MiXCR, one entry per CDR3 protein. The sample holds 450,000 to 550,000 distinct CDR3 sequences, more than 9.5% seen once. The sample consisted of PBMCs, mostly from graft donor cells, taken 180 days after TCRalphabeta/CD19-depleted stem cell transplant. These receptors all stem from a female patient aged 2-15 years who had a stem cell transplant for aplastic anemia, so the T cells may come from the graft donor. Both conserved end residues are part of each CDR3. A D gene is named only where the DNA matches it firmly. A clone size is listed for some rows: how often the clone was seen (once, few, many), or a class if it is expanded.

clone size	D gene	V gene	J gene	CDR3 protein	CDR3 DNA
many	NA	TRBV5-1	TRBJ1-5	CASSLEKFPNQPQHF	TGCGCCAGCAGCTTGGAGAAATTCCCTAATCAGCCCCAGCATTTT
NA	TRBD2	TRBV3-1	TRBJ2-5	CASSQQHLLTSGRRETQYF	TGTGCCAGCAGCCAACAACATCTATTGACTAGCGGGAGGCGAGAGACCCAGTACTTC
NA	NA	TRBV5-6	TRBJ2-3	CASSLPDRLSGTDTQYF	TGTGCCAGCAGCTTGCCCGACAGACTGTCAGGCACAGATACGCAGTATTTT
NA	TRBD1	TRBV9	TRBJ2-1	CASSAGGTGGFNEQFF	TGTGCCAGCAGCGCGGGGGGGACAGGGGGCTTCAATGAGCAGTTCTTC
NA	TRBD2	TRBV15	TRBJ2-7	CAAGGGYEQYF	TGTGCCGCGGGAGGAGGCTACGAGCAGTACTTC
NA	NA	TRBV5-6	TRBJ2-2	CASSLAAIPYTGELFF	TGTGCCAGCAGCTTGGCGGCAATCCCCTACACCGGGGAGCTGTTTTTT
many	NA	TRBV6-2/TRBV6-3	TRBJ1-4	CASSYLSSGREKLFF	TGTGCCAGCAGTTACCTCTCATCTGGGCGTGAAAAACTGTTTTTT
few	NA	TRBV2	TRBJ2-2	CASSHRTGGELFF	TGTGCCAGCAGTCATAGAACGGGCGGGGAGCTGTTTTTT
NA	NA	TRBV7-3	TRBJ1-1	CASSLTPNTGNTEAFF	TGTGCCAGCAGCTTAACCCCCAACACAGGGAACACTGAAGCTTTCTTT
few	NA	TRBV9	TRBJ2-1	CASSVDLGRYNEQFF	TGTGCCAGCAGCGTAGATCTAGGGAGGTACAATGAGCAGTTCTTC
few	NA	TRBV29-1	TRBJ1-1	CSVVEDNTEAFF	TGCAGCGTTGTGGAGGACAACACTGAAGCTTTCTTT
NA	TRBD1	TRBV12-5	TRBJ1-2	CASGLSGTVYGYTF	TGTGCTAGTGGTTTATCCGGGACAGTCTATGGCTACACCTTC
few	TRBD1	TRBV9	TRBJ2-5	CASSVGGQGWKTQYF	TGTGCCAGCAGCGTAGGGGGACAGGGATGGAAGACCCAGTACTTC
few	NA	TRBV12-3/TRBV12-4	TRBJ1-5	CASSSAFNQPQHF	TGTGCCAGCAGTTCGGCCTTCAATCAGCCCCAGCATTTT
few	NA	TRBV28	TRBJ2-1	CASTTDGYNEQFF	TGTGCCAGCACCACGGACGGCTACAATGAGCAGTTCTTC
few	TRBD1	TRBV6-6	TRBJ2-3	CASSGQDPDTQYF	TGTGCCAGCTCCGGACAGGACCCAGATACGCAGTATTTT
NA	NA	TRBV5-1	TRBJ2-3	CASSPAMTGGADTQYF	TGCGCCAGCAGCCCGGCCATGACGGGCGGCGCAGATACGCAGTATTTT
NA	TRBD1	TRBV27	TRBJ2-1	CASSSPGTGSNEQFF	TGTGCCAGCAGCTCTCCGGGGACAGGATCCAATGAGCAGTTCTTC
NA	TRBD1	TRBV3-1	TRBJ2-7	CASSRTGPYEQYF	TGTGCCAGCAGCCGGACAGGACCTTACGAGCAGTACTTC
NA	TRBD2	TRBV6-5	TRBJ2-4	CASSSGGVAKNIQYF	TGTGCCAGCAGTTCGGGGGGGGTAGCCAAAAACATTCAGTACTTC
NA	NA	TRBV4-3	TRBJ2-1	CASSQDFGVYYNEQFF	TGCGCCAGCAGCCAAGATTTCGGCGTTTACTACAATGAGCAGTTCTTC
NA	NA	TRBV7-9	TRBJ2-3	CASRSGEADTQYF	TGTGCCAGCCGCTCGGGAGAGGCAGATACGCAGTATTTT